These 29 T cell receptor beta chains were sequenced from one sample in a study of PD-1 blockade in classical Hodgkin lymphoma. Using immunoSEQ multiplex PCR, the repertoire was profiled, and TCRdb retains in-frame clones only, with some absent. The sample yields 20,000 to 25,000 clones, about four fifths seen once. After autologous stem cell transplantation all patients relapsed, and prior brentuximab vedotin exposure differed between cohorts. The starting material was peripheral blood mononuclear cells (PBMCs), obtained before the second cycle of nivolumab. Receptors originate from a human donor with classical Hodgkin lymphoma.

V and J are TRBV6-1 and TRBJ2-7; TRBD2 matches at 7 bases. J lost 3 bases, V lost 6 bases, and 2 bases had no gene match. CDR3 length: 12 amino acids. CDR1 MNHNS and CDR2 SASEGT come from the germline V gene. As DNA, the CDR3 is TGTGCCAGCAGGGGAGGGAACTACGAGCAGTACTTC. Translating gives CASRGGNYEQYF.

The chain uses TRBV5-6 and TRBJ1-5; D perhaps matches TRBD1 (5 bases). This CDR3 is 14 amino acids long. Trimming took 0 bases from V and 7 from J, leaving 11 bases between them. CDR1 and CDR2 from the germline V gene are SGHDT and YYEEEE. The CDR3 reads CASSLGGVRQPQHF. The CDR3 DNA follows: TGTGCCAGCAGCTTGGGGGGGGTTCGCCAGCCCCAGCATTTT.

This chain links TRBV4-3 with TRBJ1-2; D gene ambiguous. Germline CDR1 reads LGHNA; CDR2 reads YSLEER. The CDR3 contains 14 residues. V shed 0 bases and J shed 7 bases, with 12 bases lying between them. The CDR3 is CASSQDLGPGGYTF. CDR3 nucleotides: TGCGCCAGCAGCCAAGATCTAGGGCCGGGTGGCTACACCTTC.

The chain couples TRBV5-6 to TRBJ1-5; D is unresolved. Germline loops: CDR1 SGHDT, CDR2 YYEEEE. CDR3 length: 13 amino acids. Trimming removed 4 bases from V and 7 bases from J, with 12 bases in between. CDR3 amino acids: CASSLLGNQPQHF. Here the CDR3 DNA reads TGTGCCAGCAGCCTTCTTGGTAACCAGCCCCAGCATTTT. Full variable domain (outside the CDR3, taken from reference TRBV5-6 and TRBJ1-5): DAGVTQSPTHLIKTRGQQVTLRCSPKSGHDTVSWYQQALGQGPQFIFQYYEEEERQRGNFPDRFSGHQFPNYSSELNVNALLLGDSALYLCASSLLGNQPQHFGDGTRLSIL.

The V call is TRBV4-3, the J call TRBJ2-7; unclear D gene. Germline lookup yields CDR1 LGHNA and CDR2 YSLEER. V gave up 5 bases and J gave up 2 bases, with 16 bases separating them. This CDR3 has 15 residues. CDR3 bases: TGCGCCAGCAGCGAACTGGTGGCGGCTCCCTACGAGCAGTACTTC. Translation gives CASSELVAAPYEQYF.

J is TRBJ2-7 and V is TRBV30, with D possibly matching TRBD1 (6 bases). This CDR3 has 14 amino acids. CDR1 is GTSNPN and CDR2 is SVGIG in the germline V gene (reference sequence). V was shortened by 3 bases and J by 3 bases, with 15 bases between the two germline ends. Here the CDR3 DNA reads TGTGCCTGGAGAAAGGGGGTACCTATCTACGAGCAGTACTTC. Translated: CAWRKGVPIYEQYF.

In this sample, this clone turned up once. CDR3 protein: CAISDKGLAGSNEQFF. The DNA for the CDR3 is TGTGCCATCAGTGACAAGGGACTAGCGGGTTCCAATGAGCAGTTCTTC. V gene TRBV10-3 combines with J gene TRBJ2-1; 12 positions match TRBD2. CDR1 is ENHRY, CDR2 SYGVKD, per germline. After removal of 3 bases from V and 6 bases from J, the junction contained 6 bases not matched to a gene. The CDR3 totals 16 residues.

The chain recombines TRBV6-5 with TRBJ1-1; D gene unclear. The CDR3 runs to 13 residues. Germline-derived CDR1 and CDR2 are MNHEY and SVGAGI. Trimming took 3 bases from V and 1 from J, leaving 6 bases between them. DNA for the CDR3: TGTGCCAGCAGTTATCGACCGAACACTGAAGCTTTCTTT. This gives the protein CASSYRPNTEAFF.

The CDR3 DNA reads TGTGCCAGTTTCGGGACGGGACCAGATACGCAGTATTTT. Protein sequence: CASFGTGPDTQYF. This chain uses TRBV28 with TRBJ2-3, with D tentatively TRBD1 or TRBD2 (5 bases each). The germline CDR1 and CDR2 sequences are MDHEN and SYDVKM. This CDR3 region has 13 residues. Trimming stripped 9 bases from V and 4 bases from J, with 14 bases between.

This clone appeared a few times. The chain employs TRBV5-1 and TRBJ2-1; tentative D call: TRBD2 (5 bases). The germline gives CDR1 SGHRS, CDR2 YFSETQ. V gave up 3 bases and J gave up 6 bases, with 16 bases separating them. The CDR3 runs to 15 residues. CDR3 region: CASSSLRTAGNEQFF. As DNA, the CDR3 is TGCGCCAGCAGCTCCCTACGGACGGCGGGCAATGAGCAGTTCTTC. Full variable domain (outside the CDR3, taken from reference TRBV5-1 and TRBJ2-1): KAGVTQTPRYLIKTRGQQVTLSCSPISGHRSVSWYQQTPGQGLQFLFEYFSETQRNKGNFPGRFSGRQFSNSRSEMNVSTLELGDSALYLCASSSLRTAGNEQFFGPGTRLTVL.

The chain couples TRBV9 to TRBJ2-1; 8 bases line up with TRBD2. Per the germline V gene, CDR1 is SGDLS and CDR2 is YYNGEE. The CDR3 totals 17 residues. J gave up 2 bases and V 0 bases, and 7 bases lay outside the gene matches. This CDR3 is CASSVAQGGGTYNEQFF. The CDR3 DNA sequence: TGTGCCAGCAGCGTAGCCCAAGGCGGGGGGACCTACAATGAGCAGTTCTTC.

This sequence joins TRBV19 and TRBJ2-7; D is unresolved. CDR3 length equals 14 residues. The ends were cut back, 7 bases at V and 4 bases at J, with 17 bases in the middle. Germline CDR1 reads LNHDA; CDR2 reads SQIVND (reference sequence). CDR3 in DNA: TGTGCCAGTAATAGACATGACGGATTGTACGAGCAGTACGTC. Translated, it gives CASNRHDGLYEQYV.

The chain combines TRBV7-6 with TRBJ2-3; D possibly corresponds to TRBD1 (5 bases). The CDR3 is made up of 15 amino acids. Germline CDR1 SGHVS, CDR2 FNYEAQ. Deletions cut 0 bases from V and 3 bases from J, with 10 bases between. CDR3 loop: CASSLAAGKTDTQYF. The CDR3 DNA reads as TGTGCCAGCAGCTTAGCGGCAGGGAAAACAGATACGCAGTATTTT.

This clone has just a few counts. The chain links TRBV9 to TRBJ2-7; 7 bases map to TRBD2. The CDR3 is 17 amino acids. The ends lost 0 bases at V and 6 bases at J; junction bases unmatched: 15. Germline loops: CDR1 SGDLS, CDR2 YYNGEE. The CDR3 DNA follows: TGTGCCAGCAGCGTAGGGAGGGAGGCGGGAGTGGGGAGCGAGCAGTACTTC. Its translation is CASSVGREAGVGSEQYF.

The V gene is TRBV6-1, the J gene TRBJ1-4; no reliable D call. The CDR3 length is 13 residues. The germline gives CDR1 MNHNS, CDR2 SASEGT. V lost 7 bases and J 7 bases, leaving 13 bases between the germline ends. This CDR3 is CASIGPAGEKLFF. In DNA, the CDR3 is TGTGCCAGCATCGGGCCTGCCGGTGAAAAACTGTTTTTT.

The chain is built from TRBV6-5 and TRBJ1-1; D might be TRBD1 (5 bases). Germline CDR1 is MNHEY and CDR2 is SVGAGI. V was shortened by 4 bases and J by 5 bases, with 17 bases between the two germline ends. The CDR3 has 15 residues. CDR3 loop: CASSSATGGRTEAFF. For the CDR3, the DNA is TGTGCCAGCAGTTCCGCGACCGGGGGAAGAACTGAAGCTTTCTTT.

V and J are TRBV4-1 and TRBJ1-2; 9 nucleotides align to TRBD1. Germline lookup yields CDR1 MGHRA and CDR2 YSYEKL. V dropped 1 base and J dropped 1; count of bases not matched to a gene: 4. The CDR3 is 16 residues long. In DNA form, the CDR3 reads TGCGCCAGCAGCCAAGCGGGGACAGGGAGTAACTATGGCTACACCTTC. Its translation is CASSQAGTGSNYGYTF.

The rearrangement links TRBV14 to TRBJ1-1; no reliable D call. The CDR3 consists of 12 residues. Germline V gene sequence: CDR1 SGHDN, CDR2 FVKESK. V lost 0 bases and J lost 6, with 5 bases in between. CDR3: CASSQEVSEAFF. CDR3 nucleotides: TGTGCCAGCAGCCAAGAAGTCTCTGAAGCTTTCTTT.

This chain uses TRBV7-9 with TRBJ1-2; the D is unclear. This CDR3 contains 13 residues. Trimming removed 4 bases from V and 3 bases from J, with 9 bases in between. Germline values: CDR1 SEHNR, CDR2 FQNEAQ (reference sequence). CDR3: CASSSTDDYGYTF. The CDR3 DNA sequence: TGTGCCAGCAGCTCGACGGACGACTATGGCTACACCTTC.

The rearrangement joins TRBV27 to TRBJ2-7; 9 bases line up with TRBD1. The CDR3 length is 14 residues. Trimming removed 6 bases from V and 3 bases from J; junction bases left unmatched: 6. The germline CDR1 and CDR2 sequences are MNHEY and SMNVEV (reference sequence). CDR3 residues: CASSSRDRVYEQYV. DNA of the CDR3: TGTGCCAGCAGCAGCCGGGACAGGGTCTACGAGCAGTACGTC.

J is TRBJ1-5 and V is TRBV28; 7 bases are shared with TRBD1. The V and J ends lost 2 bases and 3 bases, in that order; junction bases with no gene match: 4. The CDR3 totals 15 residues. Germline V gene data show CDR1 as MDHEN and CDR2 as SYDVKM. CDR3 nucleotide sequence: TGTGCCAGCAGTTTAGTCGACAGGGTCAATCAGCCCCAGCATTTT. This sequence encodes CASSLVDRVNQPQHF.

The chain carries TRBV19 and TRBJ2-3, with 13 nucleotides matching TRBD2. CDR1 is LNHDA, CDR2 SQIVND, per germline (reference sequence). This CDR3 is 19 amino acids long. V gave up 5 bases and J gave up 1 base; unmatched junction bases: 12. The CDR3 loop reads CASSFGLAGATRRTDTQYF. The CDR3 nucleotides read TGTGCCAGTAGTTTCGGACTAGCGGGAGCGACAAGACGCACAGATACGCAGTATTTT.

The rearrangement uses TRBV7-9 and TRBJ2-7, with 10 bases fitting TRBD2. The V gene end was trimmed by 7 bases and the J gene end by 0 bases; junction bases not matched to a gene: 6. This CDR3 spans 15 amino acids. Germline values: CDR1 SEHNR, CDR2 FQNEAQ (reference sequence). The CDR3 nucleotides are TGTGCCAGCACCTCCCGGACTAGCGGCTCCTACGAGCAGTACTTC. It specifies CASTSRTSGSYEQYF.

The gene calls are TRBV28 and TRBJ1-2; 7 nucleotides align to TRBD1. The ends lost 9 bases at V and 1 base at J; junction bases unmatched: 2. The germline V gene has CDR1 MDHEN and CDR2 SYDVKM. The CDR3 spans 12 residues. The CDR3 is CASNRGNYGYTF. DNA for the CDR3: TGTGCCAGTAACAGGGGTAACTATGGCTACACCTTC.

The chain employs TRBV10-3 and TRBJ2-4, with D maybe TRBD2 (7 bases). Germline CDR1 is ENHRY and CDR2 is SYGVKD. V was clipped by 0 bases and J by 7 bases, with 13 bases between them. This CDR3 has 15 residues. DNA for the CDR3: TGTGCCATCAGTGAGTCGGGGGGGGCTTCGAACATTCAGTACTTC. It specifies CAISESGGASNIQYF.

The rearrangement links TRBV7-6 to TRBJ2-7; the D gene is possibly TRBD1 (6 bases). This CDR3 comprises 21 residues. Trimming removed 0 bases at V and 2 bases at J, with 29 bases between. CDR1 and CDR2 from the germline V gene are SGHVS and FNYEAQ. The CDR3 reads CASSLALAVGDLRDTAYEQYF. CDR3 sequence (DNA): TGTGCCAGCAGCTTAGCCCTCGCTGTGGGGGATTTGAGGGACACAGCCTACGAGCAGTACTTC.

The rearrangement links TRBV5-1 to TRBJ2-1, with D perhaps TRBD2 (5 bases). Germline CDR1 SGHRS, CDR2 YFSETQ. V lost 1 base and J 6 bases, leaving 23 bases between the germline ends. The CDR3 is made up of 18 amino acids. The CDR3 reads CASSLFSLSAGVGNEQFF. The CDR3 DNA sequence: TGCGCCAGCAGCTTGTTCTCTCTGTCGGCCGGGGTAGGCAATGAGCAGTTCTTC.

J is TRBJ2-5 and V is TRBV2; 12 bases line up with TRBD2. The germline V gene encodes CDR1 SNHLY and CDR2 FYNNEI. The CDR3 is 17 residues long. Trimming took 6 bases from V and 4 from J; bases not matched to a gene: 12. CDR3 protein: CASSQGAGLAGLETQYF. The CDR3 DNA sequence: TGTGCCAGCAGCCAGGGGGCAGGACTAGCGGGATTAGAGACCCAGTACTTC.

The chain joins TRBV7-2 to TRBJ2-5; D may be TRBD2 (7 bases). The CDR3 covers 13 residues. With 10 bases removed from V and 4 bases from J, the gap between germline ends came to 16 bases. Germline V gene data show CDR1 as SGHTA and CDR2 as FQGNSA. The CDR3 is CATTGGAGETQYF. The CDR3 DNA reads as TGTGCCACCACGGGGGGCGCAGGAGAGACCCAGTACTTC.